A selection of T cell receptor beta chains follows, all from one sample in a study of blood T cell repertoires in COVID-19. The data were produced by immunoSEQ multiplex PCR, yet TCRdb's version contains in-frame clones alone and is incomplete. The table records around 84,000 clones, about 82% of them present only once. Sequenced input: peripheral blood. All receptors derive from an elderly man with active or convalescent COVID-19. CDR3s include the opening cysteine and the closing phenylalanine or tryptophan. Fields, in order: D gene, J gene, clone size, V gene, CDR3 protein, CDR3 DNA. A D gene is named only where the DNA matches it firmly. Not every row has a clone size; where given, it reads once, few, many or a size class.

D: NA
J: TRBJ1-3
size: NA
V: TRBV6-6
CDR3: CASSYYSSGNTIYF
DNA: TGTGCCAGCAGTTACTATAGCTCTGGAAACACCATATATTTT

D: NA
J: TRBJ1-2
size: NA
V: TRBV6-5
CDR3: CASTEPSPIFYTF
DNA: TGTGCCAGCACCGAACCGTCACCTATCTTCTACACCTTC

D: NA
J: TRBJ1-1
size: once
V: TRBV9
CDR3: CASSVVAVNTEAFF
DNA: TGTGCCAGCAGCGTAGTGGCAGTGAACACTGAAGCTTTCTTT

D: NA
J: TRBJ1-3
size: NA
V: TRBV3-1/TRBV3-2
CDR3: CASSQAGGGTGNTIYF
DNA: TGTGCCAGCAGCCAAGCAGGCGGGGGAACTGGAAACACCATATATTTT

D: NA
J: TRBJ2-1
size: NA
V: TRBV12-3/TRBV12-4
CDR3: CASSLLVLNEQFF
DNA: TGTGCCAGCAGTTTGTTGGTACTCAATGAGCAGTTCTTC

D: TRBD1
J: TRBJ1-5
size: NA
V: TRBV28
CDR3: CATMTGFSQPQHF
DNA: TGTGCCACCATGACAGGGTTCAGTCAGCCCCAGCATTTT

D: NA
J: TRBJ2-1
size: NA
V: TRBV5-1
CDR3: CASSQGQVSNNEQFF
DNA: TGCGCCAGCAGCCAGGGACAAGTTAGCAACAATGAGCAGTTCTTC

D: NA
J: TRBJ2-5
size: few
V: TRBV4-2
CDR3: CASSQEGQSPAQYF
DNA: TGTGCCAGCAGCCAAGAGGGCCAGTCCCCGGCCCAGTACTTC

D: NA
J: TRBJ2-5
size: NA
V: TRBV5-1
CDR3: CASSLGVAGETQYF
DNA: TGCGCCAGCAGCTTGGGGGTGGCGGGGGAGACCCAGTACTTC

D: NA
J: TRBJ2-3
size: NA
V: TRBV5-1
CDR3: CASSLAISQDTQYF
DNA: TGCGCCAGCAGCTTGGCGATCTCGCAGGATACGCAGTATTTT

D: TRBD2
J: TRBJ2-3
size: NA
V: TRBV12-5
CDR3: CASGSRLAGGMSDTQYF
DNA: TGTGCTAGTGGTTCCCGGTTAGCGGGAGGGATGTCAGATACGCAGTATTTT

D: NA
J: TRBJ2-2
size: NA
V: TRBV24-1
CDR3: CATSDYSFGDTGELFF
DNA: TGTGCCACCAGTGATTACAGTTTCGGGGACACCGGGGAGCTGTTTTTT

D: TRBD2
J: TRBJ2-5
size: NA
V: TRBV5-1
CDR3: CASSLSLAGGGQETQYF
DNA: TGCGCCAGCAGCTTGTCACTAGCGGGAGGGGGGCAAGAGACCCAGTACTTC

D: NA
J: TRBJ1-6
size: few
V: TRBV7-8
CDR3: CASSSGGVGSPLHF
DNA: TGTGCCAGCAGCTCCGGCGGGGTAGGATCACCCCTCCACTTT

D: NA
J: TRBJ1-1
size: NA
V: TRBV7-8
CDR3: CASSLSRVGTEAFF
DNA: TGTGCCAGCAGCTTATCGAGGGTGGGGACTGAAGCTTTCTTT

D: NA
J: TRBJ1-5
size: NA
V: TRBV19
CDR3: CASNTMAGVQPQHF
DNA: TGTGCCAGTAATACTATGGCAGGGGTTCAGCCCCAGCATTTT

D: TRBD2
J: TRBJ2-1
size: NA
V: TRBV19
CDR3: CASSIAGGLAGEQFF
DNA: TGTGCCAGTAGTATAGCGGGGGGGCTGGCGGGGGAGCAGTTCTTC

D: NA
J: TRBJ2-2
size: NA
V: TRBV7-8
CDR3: CASSLGSTGELFF
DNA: TGTGCCAGCAGCTTAGGGAGCACCGGGGAGCTGTTTTTT

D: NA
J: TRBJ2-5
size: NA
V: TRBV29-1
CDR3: CSVDGSGGGGETQYF
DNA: TGCAGCGTGGATGGTTCAGGGGGAGGAGGGGAGACCCAGTACTTC

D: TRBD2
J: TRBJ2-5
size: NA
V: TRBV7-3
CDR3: CASSLAGGRETQYF
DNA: TGTGCCAGCAGTCTAGCGGGAGGTCGGGAGACCCAGTACTTC

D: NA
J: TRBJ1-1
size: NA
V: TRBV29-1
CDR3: CSVAYGGGRAEAFF
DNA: TGCAGCGTGGCTTACGGTGGGGGCAGGGCTGAAGCTTTCTTT

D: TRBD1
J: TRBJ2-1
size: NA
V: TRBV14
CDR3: CASSQGLIQGAASRQFF
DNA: TGTGCCAGCAGCCAAGGTTTAATTCAGGGGGCCGCCTCCCGGCAGTTCTTC

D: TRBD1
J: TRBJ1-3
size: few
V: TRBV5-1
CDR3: CASSKSQGADTIYF
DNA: TGCGCCAGCAGTAAATCCCAGGGGGCGGACACCATATATTTT

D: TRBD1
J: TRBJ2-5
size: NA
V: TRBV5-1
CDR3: CASSLGTADETQYF
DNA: TGCGCCAGCAGCTTAGGGACAGCCGATGAGACCCAGTACTTC